The clone carrying this TCR beta chain showed up just a few times. Library construction for TCR beta used iRepertoire HTBI primers and Arm-PCR of CDR3 regions. TCRdb processed the multiplex PCR reads anew with MiXCR; each CDR3 protein has one entry. Here the sample spans under 450,000 distinct CDR3 sequences, roughly 15% being singletons. The CDR3 covers 14 residues. Between the trimmed V and J ends, which lost 3 bases and 9 bases, there was a span of 18 bases. Germline assignment: CDR1 SGDLS and CDR2 YYNGEE. The sample belongs to a study of regulatory T cells in long-lasting Graves disease. Overall study context: Newly diagnosed Graves' patients had under 3 months of antithyroid drugs.

Time point indicated: newly diagnosed GD, antithyroid drugs for less than 3 months. Extracted PBMC RNA gave rise to the TCR library. The sample was also linked to a second study, of T cells in Graves' hyperthyroidism and ophthalmopathy.

The specimen comprised peripheral blood mononuclear cells (PBMCs), sampled at new diagnosis, from a patient treated with antithyroid drugs. The clonotype comes from a woman aged 18 to 35 with Graves disease. The gene calls are TRBV9 and TRBJ1-2; possible D gene TRBD1, 5 bases. The CDR3 sequence: CASSATFRGVSYTF. The CDR3 nucleotides read TGTGCCAGCAGCGCAACATTCCGGGGGGTCAGCTACACCTTC. Drawing the rest from reference TRBV9 and TRBJ1-2, the complete variable domain is DSGVTQTPKHLITATGQRVTLRCSPRSGDLSVYWYQQSLDQGLQFLIQYYNGEERAKGNILERFSAQQFPDLHSELNLSSLELGDSALYFCASSATFRGVSYTFGSGTRLTVV.